This T cell receptor beta chain was observed in a study of blood T cell repertoires in COVID-19. Study-level background: T cells, B-cell-depleted T cells, or PBMCs provided the cDNA or gDNA that served as material.

Authors' analysis steps: Amplifying reference gene primers gave estimates of nucleated cell counts. The method was immunoSEQ multiplex PCR; TCRdb's version includes in-frame clones alone and lacks a portion of them. The V and J calls and clone size come from that table; D and trimming were worked out from the DNA. The sample shows approximately 75,000 clones, 65% to 90% of them seen only once. In its sample, this clone was seen a few times. The same CDR3 is also encoded by other DNA sequences in this sample. Seattle enrolled patients during active infection and tracked them longitudinally. The V and J ends lost 4 bases and 5 bases respectively, with 14 bases between them. CDR3 size: 14 residues. Germline V CDR1 and CDR2: SGHTA, FQGTGA.

J is TRBJ1-1 and V is TRBV7-3, with D tentatively TRBD1 (5 bases). The sequence was collected from an elderly man with COVID-19, enrolled during active disease. The sample consisted of peripheral blood. The CDR3 region is CASSSTRAGTEAFF. The CDR3 DNA sequence: TGTGCCAGCAGCTCCACCAGGGCGGGAACTGAAGCTTTCTTT.